The 5 T cell receptor beta chains below all came from one sample that was sequenced in a study of siplizumab effects on memory and regulatory T cells. Produced via immunoSEQ multiplex PCR; TCRdb's table is partial and in-frame only. This table holds some 97,000 clones, 92% found once. Sample: Tregs sorted from blood. All receptors derive from a human donor in good health.

The CDR3 here is CASSAGQGQNIQYF. DNA of the CDR3: TGCGCCAGCAGCGCTGGACAGGGTCAGAACATTCAGTACTTC. V is TRBV5-1 and J is TRBJ2-4; 8 bases line up with TRBD1. The CDR3 is made up of 14 amino acids. CDR1 is SGHRS, CDR2 YFSETQ, per germline. Trimming took 4 bases from V and 7 from J; bases not matched to a gene: 7.

The rearrangement uses TRBV28 and TRBJ2-1; the D gene is possibly TRBD2 (6 bases). Germline V lookup: CDR1 MDHEN, CDR2 SYDVKM. Trimming stripped 5 bases from V and 12 bases from J, with 20 bases between. The CDR3 loop spans 14 amino acids. CDR3 sequence reads: CASSPLGSTLRQFF. The CDR3 DNA is TGTGCCAGCAGTCCTCTCGGGAGCACCCTGAGGCAGTTCTTC. Full variable domain (outside the CDR3, taken from reference TRBV28 and TRBJ2-1): DVKVTQSSRYLVKRTGEKVFLECVQDMDHENMFWYRQDPGLGLRLIYFSYDVKMKEKGDIPEGYSVSREKKERFSLILESASTNQTSMYLCASSPLGSTLRQFFGPGTRLTVL.

The V call is TRBV9, the J call TRBJ1-2; no definite D call. Trimming stripped 0 bases from V and 5 bases from J, with 8 bases between. The CDR3 runs to 13 residues. In germline, CDR1 is SGDLS, CDR2 YYNGEE. CDR3 sequence: CASSVVEGYGYTF. DNA for the CDR3: TGTGCCAGCAGCGTAGTTGAGGGATATGGCTACACCTTC.

This chain joins TRBV5-1 and TRBJ2-5; either TRBD1 or TRBD2 may fit D (6 bases each). Trimming pared 0 bases from V and 2 bases from J, leaving 14 bases between. The CDR3 is 16 amino acids. Germline CDR1 is SGHRS and CDR2 is YFSETQ. CDR3 nucleotide sequence: TGCGCCAGCAGCTTGGGGGGGGCGATCGTGCAAGAGACCCAGTACTTC. Translated: CASSLGGAIVQETQYF.

The CDR3 DNA reads as TGTGCCAGCAGTGAAATCTCGGGGGATACGCAGTATTTT. Amino acids: CASSEISGDTQYF. The chain has TRBV2 and TRBJ2-3, with D perhaps matching TRBD2 (5 bases). The CDR3 loop spans 13 amino acids. Germline V gene data show CDR1 as SNHLY and CDR2 as FYNNEI. V was cut by 2 bases and J by 6 bases, with 9 bases left in between.